This entry is about one T cell receptor beta chain. CDR3 length: 13 residues. CDR1 is SGHNT, CDR2 YENEEA, per germline. Trimming shortened V by 5 bases and J by 0 bases, and 7 bases separated the two germline ends. These data are taken from a study of blood T cell repertoires in COVID-19. Overall study context: There were acute and convalescent COVID-19 samples, and they came from the United States, Italy and Spain.

Patients at the Seattle site were enrolled during active infection and followed longitudinally. Original processing notes: The authors estimated nucleated cell counts from reference gene primer amplification. This table comes from immunoSEQ multiplex PCR, and its TCRdb copy is limited to in-frame clones, with some not included. The DNA gave D and trimming, while V, J and clone size come from that table. The sample holds about 370,000 clones, about 90% seen once. The sequencing input was peripheral blood. The TCR originated in a young woman with COVID-19, enrolled during active disease. V and J are TRBV11-3 and TRBJ2-5; D is perhaps TRBD2 (6 bases). The CDR3 spells CASSRGDQETQYF. The CDR3 DNA sequence: TGTGCCAGCAGCCGCGGGGACCAAGAGACCCAGTACTTC.